This T cell receptor (beta chain) was observed in a study of CD8+ T cells in alopecia areata (dated by TCRdb to between 2017 and 2018). At the level of the whole study: Treated patients were enrolled in an open-label pilot trial of oral tofacitinib, 5 to 10 mg twice daily, for moderate-to-severe alopecia areata. Tofacitinib was administered for 6 to 18 months, and 6 months of follow-up off drug were then conducted to assess delayed response and recurrence. High-throughput TCRbeta sequencing was used to examine T cell clonal expansion in alopecia areata in both the C3H/HeJ mouse model and human patients. Scalp tissue and sorted CD4+ and CD8+ peripheral blood T cells from patchy and totalis/universalis alopecia areata patients and from healthy controls were covered by human TCRbeta sequencing. Biopsies were taken from tofacitinib-treated patients at baseline and again at 4 and 24 weeks into treatment, and several of those patients also had a later scalp biopsy. Scalp clonality was compared among normal scalp (n=4), patchy alopecia areata scalp (n=8), and alopecia totalis/universalis scalp (n=8). RNA was obtained with the PAXgene miRNA kit for fixed scalp, the miRNeasy kit for PBMCs, and the RNeasy kit for mouse skin. TCRbeta CDR3 regions were amplified by immunoSEQ multiplex PCR using 35 Vbeta forward and 13 Jbeta reverse primers. On the study overall, not on this receptor specifically: Unlike mouse skin, where gammadelta T cells dominate, normal human skin contains resident alphabeta T cells that get sequenced too, which complicates analysis of the scalp TCR repertoire. Shared TCR sequences between patients were less evident than in mice, which may be partly attributable to HLA diversity in the patient population. Lesional scalp, especially in alopecia totalis/universalis, showed higher clonality and more expanded CD8+ clones than normal scalp, suggesting antigenic drive.

Libraries were made using the immunoSEQ multiplex PCR assay. RNA was extracted from all samples and reverse transcribed into cDNA, which served as template for TCR sequencing. First-strand cDNA was synthesized with SuperScript III using a 2:1 mix of oligo-dT and random hexamers. A synthetic immune receptor repertoire was used to measure amplification bias, and any remaining bias was corrected computationally. Per the original workflow: Raw reads were preprocessed to remove errors, and CDR3 was defined according to IMGT conventions as the region from the conserved cysteine to phenylalanine. Clonality was computed by normalizing Shannon entropy by log2 of the number of productive unique TCRs and subtracting the result from 1. Whether scalp clones were CD4 or CD8 was inferred by matching scalp TCRbeta sequences against CD4 and CD8 repertoires sorted from blood. TCRdb took this table from immuneACCESS and kept in-frame rearrangements with V and J called. Such tables lack part of the clones; where checked against another copy, unresolved V genes explain under half of the gap, and the rest is unexplained. V and J calls and clone size follow that table, whereas D and trimming were derived from the DNA. In this sample the table shows 250,000 or so clones, 67% of which occur a single time. Roughly 1.2% of the sample is held by the ten biggest clonotypes.

In the case of this clone: Its binding antigen is unknown. No base quality values were provided; no much bigger clone lies one nucleotide off.

According to the study, the label for this sample's time point signals: baseline before oral tofacitinib. From alopecia areata patients, peripheral blood was collected along with lesional scalp punch biopsies. PBMCs were isolated by density centrifugation and stained for CD3, CD4 and CD8, and CD4+ and CD8+ T cells were sorted on a FACSAria. The source material was CD4+ T cells sorted from blood, sampled at week 0. This TCR was recovered from a human donor with alopecia areata.

CDR3 sequence: CASSYPDAELGGYTF. The nucleotide sequence reads as follows: TGTGCCAGCAGTTACCCCGACGCTGAGCTAGGAGGCTACACCTTC. The rearranged chain carries TRBV6-5 and TRBJ1-2; the D segment cannot be called with confidence. CDR1 and CDR2 (MNHEY, SVGAGI) derive from the germline V gene. The junction shows trimming of 2 bases on V and 8 bases on J, plus 18 bases between the germline ends. The CDR3 sequence holds 15 residues, the cysteine and phenylalanine included. The retained sequence is limited to the CDR3, 45 bases, with the frame set at the first base.